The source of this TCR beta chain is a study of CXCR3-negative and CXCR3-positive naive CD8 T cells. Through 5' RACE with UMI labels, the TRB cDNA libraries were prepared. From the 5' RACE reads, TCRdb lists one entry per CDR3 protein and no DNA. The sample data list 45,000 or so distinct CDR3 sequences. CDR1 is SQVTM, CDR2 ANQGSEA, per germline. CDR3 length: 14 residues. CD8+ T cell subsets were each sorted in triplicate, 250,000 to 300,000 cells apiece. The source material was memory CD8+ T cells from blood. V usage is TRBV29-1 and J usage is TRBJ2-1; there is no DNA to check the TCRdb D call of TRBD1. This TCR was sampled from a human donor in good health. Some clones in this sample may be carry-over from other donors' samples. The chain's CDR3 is CSVDGTGAPNEQFF.